This entry concerns a single TCR beta chain. Its antigen remains unknown. The data belong to a study of T cell responses to AZD1222 COVID-19 vaccine. V was trimmed by 4 bases and J by 1 base, leaving 25 bases between them. The CDR3 contains 19 residues. In germline, CDR1 is SNHLY, CDR2 FYNNEI. Overall study results and limits: Recipients of two AZD1222 doses showed rising Spike-specific TCR breadth and depth.

Sequencing was performed with immunoSEQ multiplex PCR; in TCRdb, only in-frame clones are kept and a portion is missing. The data hold about 50,000 clones, with over 75% observed a single time. The specimen comprised peripheral blood, sampled on day 0 of AZD1222 vaccination. The chain has TRBV2 and TRBJ1-1, with D possibly TRBD1 on 5 matching bases. This receptor was identified in an adult in good health. The CDR3 sequence: CASSGQLRVGGKRNTEAFF. CDR3 DNA sequence: TGTGCCAGCAGTGGGCAATTGCGGGTCGGGGGAAAAAGGAACACTGAAGCTTTCTTT.